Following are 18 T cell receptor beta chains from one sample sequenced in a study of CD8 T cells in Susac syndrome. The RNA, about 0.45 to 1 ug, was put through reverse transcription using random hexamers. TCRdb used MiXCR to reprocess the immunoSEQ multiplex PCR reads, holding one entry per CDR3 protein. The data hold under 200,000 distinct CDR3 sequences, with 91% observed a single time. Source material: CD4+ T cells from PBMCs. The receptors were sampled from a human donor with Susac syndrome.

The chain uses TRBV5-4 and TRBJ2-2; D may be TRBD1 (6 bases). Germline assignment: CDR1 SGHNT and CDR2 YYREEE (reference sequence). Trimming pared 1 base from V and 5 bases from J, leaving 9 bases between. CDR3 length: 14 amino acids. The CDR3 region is CASSLTGTTGELFF. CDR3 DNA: TGTGCCAGCAGCTTGACAGGGACGACCGGGGAGCTGTTTTTT.

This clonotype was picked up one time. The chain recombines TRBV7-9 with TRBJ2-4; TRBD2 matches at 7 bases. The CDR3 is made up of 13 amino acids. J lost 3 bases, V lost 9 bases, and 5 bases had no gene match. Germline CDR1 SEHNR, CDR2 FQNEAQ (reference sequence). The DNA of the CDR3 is TGTGCCAGTTCGGCGGGGGTCAAAAACATTCAGTACTTC. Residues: CASSAGVKNIQYF.

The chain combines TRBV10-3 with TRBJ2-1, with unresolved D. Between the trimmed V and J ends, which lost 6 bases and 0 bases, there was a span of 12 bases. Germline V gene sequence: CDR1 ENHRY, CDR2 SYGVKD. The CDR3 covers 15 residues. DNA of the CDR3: TGTGCCATCAGGAGCGAGAGAAGCTCCTACAATGAGCAGTTCTTC. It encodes CAIRSERSSYNEQFF.

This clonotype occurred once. The CDR3 DNA is TGCAGTGCTAGAGATAGCCAGGAGGGCCACTCTGGGGCCAACGTCCTGACTTTC. It yields the protein CSARDSQEGHSGANVLTF. This sequence joins TRBV20-1 and TRBJ2-6; tentatively, D is TRBD2 (6 bases). The CDR3 consists of 18 residues. Per the germline V gene, CDR1 is DFQATT and CDR2 is SNEGSKA (reference sequence). V was cut by 0 bases and J by 0 bases, with 15 bases left in between.

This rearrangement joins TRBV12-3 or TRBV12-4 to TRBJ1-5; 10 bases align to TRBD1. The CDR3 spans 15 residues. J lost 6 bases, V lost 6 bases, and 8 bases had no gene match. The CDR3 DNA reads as TGTGCCAGCAGCCTGGACAGGGGGTCGGTTCAGCCCCAGCATTTT. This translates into CASSLDRGSVQPQHF.

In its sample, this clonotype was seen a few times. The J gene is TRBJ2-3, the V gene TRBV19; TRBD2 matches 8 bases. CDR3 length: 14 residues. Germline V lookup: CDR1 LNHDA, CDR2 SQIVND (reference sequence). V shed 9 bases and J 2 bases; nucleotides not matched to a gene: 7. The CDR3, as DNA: TGTGCCAGCTGCGGGGGGATCTCCACAGATACGCAGTATTTT. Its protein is CASCGGISTDTQYF.

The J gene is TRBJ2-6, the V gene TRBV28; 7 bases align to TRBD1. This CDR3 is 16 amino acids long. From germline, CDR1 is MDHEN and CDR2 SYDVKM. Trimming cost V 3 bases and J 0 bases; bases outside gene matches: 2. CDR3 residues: CASSLGQNSGANVLTF. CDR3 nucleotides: TGTGCCAGCAGTTTGGGACAGAACTCTGGGGCCAACGTCCTGACTTTC.

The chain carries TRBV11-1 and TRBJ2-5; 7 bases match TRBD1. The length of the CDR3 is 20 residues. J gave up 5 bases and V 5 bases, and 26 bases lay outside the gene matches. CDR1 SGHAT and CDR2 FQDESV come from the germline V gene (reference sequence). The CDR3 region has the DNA TGTGCCAGCAGCCGCCGGGGTACGGGACAGACAATTTCTCGCGGGGAGACCCAGTACTTC. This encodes CASSRRGTGQTISRGETQYF.

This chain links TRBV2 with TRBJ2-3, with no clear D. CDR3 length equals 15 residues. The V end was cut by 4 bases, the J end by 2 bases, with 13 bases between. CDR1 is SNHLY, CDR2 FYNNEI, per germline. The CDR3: CASSVDQGPTDTQYF. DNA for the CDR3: TGTGCCAGCAGTGTTGACCAAGGCCCCACAGATACGCAGTATTTT.

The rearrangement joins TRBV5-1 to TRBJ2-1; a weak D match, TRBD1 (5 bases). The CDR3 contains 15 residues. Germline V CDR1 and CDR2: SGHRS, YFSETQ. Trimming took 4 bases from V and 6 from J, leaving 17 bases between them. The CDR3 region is CASSGTGSGLNEQFF. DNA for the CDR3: TGCGCCAGCAGCGGAACAGGTAGTGGTCTCAATGAGCAGTTCTTC. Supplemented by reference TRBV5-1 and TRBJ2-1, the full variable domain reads KAGVTQTPRYLIKTRGQQVTLSCSPISGHRSVSWYQQTPGQGLQFLFEYFSETQRNKGNFPGRFSGRQFSNSRSEMNVSTLELGDSALYLCASSGTGSGLNEQFFGPGTRLTVL.

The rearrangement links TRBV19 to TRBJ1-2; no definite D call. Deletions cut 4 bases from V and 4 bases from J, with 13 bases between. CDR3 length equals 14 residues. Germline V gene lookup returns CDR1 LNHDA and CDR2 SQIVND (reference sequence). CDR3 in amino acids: CASSNHRYSYGYTF. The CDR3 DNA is TGTGCCAGTAGTAATCACCGATACAGCTATGGCTACACCTTC.

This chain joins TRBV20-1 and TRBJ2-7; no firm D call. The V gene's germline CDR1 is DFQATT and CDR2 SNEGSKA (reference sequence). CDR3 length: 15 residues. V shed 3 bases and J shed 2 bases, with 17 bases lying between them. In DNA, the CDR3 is TGCAGTGCTAGCGAAAGCACTTCTCCTCCCTACGAGCAGTACTTC. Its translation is CSASESTSPPYEQYF.

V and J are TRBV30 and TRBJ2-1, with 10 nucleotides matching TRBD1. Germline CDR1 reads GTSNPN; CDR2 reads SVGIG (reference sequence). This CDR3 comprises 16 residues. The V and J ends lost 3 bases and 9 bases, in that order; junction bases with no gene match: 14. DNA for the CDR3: TGTGCCTGGAGAGCACCTGGGACAGGGGCATTGGGTGAGCAGTTCTTC. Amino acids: CAWRAPGTGALGEQFF.

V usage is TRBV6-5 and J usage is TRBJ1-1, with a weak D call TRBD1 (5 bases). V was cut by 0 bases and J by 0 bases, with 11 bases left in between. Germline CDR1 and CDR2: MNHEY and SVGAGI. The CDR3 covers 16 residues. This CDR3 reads CASSYSHDSMNTEAFF. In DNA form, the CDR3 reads TGTGCCAGCAGTTACTCGCACGACAGCATGAACACTGAAGCTTTCTTT.

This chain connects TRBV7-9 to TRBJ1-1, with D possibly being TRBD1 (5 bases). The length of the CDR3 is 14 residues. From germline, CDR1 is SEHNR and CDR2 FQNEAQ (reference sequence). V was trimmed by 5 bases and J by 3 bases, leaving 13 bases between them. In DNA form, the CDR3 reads TGTGCCAGCAGCCGGGGGTCTGGTGACACTGAAGCTTTCTTT. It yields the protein CASSRGSGDTEAFF.

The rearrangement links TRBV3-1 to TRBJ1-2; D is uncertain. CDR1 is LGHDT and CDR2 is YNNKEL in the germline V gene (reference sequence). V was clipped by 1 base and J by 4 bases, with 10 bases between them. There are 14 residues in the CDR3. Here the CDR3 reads CASSQGRALYGYTF. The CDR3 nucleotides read TGTGCCAGCAGCCAAGGAAGGGCCCTCTATGGCTACACCTTC.

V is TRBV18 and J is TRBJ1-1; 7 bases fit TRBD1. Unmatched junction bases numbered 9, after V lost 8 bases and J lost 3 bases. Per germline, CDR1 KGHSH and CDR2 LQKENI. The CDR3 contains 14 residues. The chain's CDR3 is CASLDREWDTEAFF. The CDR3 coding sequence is TGTGCCAGCCTAGACAGGGAATGGGACACTGAAGCTTTCTTT.

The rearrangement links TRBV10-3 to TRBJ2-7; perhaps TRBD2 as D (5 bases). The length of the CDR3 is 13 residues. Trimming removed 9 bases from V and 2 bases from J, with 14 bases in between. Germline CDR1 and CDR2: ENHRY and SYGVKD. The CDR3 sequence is CAIREGGAYEQYF. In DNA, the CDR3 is TGTGCCATACGCGAGGGTGGGGCCTACGAGCAGTACTTC.